These 18 T cell receptor beta chains were sequenced from one sample in a study of technical replicates of blood from a handful of donors (TCRdb year 2017). Library prep was done by the immunoSEQ multiplex PCR assay. The table was pulled from immuneACCESS by TCRdb, which kept in-frame rearrangements only. Such tables lose some clones; where checked, under half of the loss comes from unresolved V genes, and the rest has no known cause. The sample table holds more than 70,000 clones, of which around 97% were seen once. Of the sample, over 0.2% is held by the ten largest clones. Sample: T cells isolated from PBMCs. The receptors were sampled from a human donor in good health.

This chain connects TRBV27 to TRBJ2-7, with D perhaps matching TRBD2 (5 bases). Germline-derived CDR1 and CDR2 are MNHEY and SMNVEV (reference sequence). V lost 5 bases and J 4 bases, leaving 18 bases between the germline ends. The CDR3 is 15 amino acids. The CDR3, as DNA: TGTGCCAGCAGTCCCTCCGGGAATAACCATTACGAGCAGTACTTC. It is translated as CASSPSGNNHYEQYF.

The chain links TRBV5-5 to TRBJ2-1; the D gene is possibly TRBD2 (6 bases). CDR1 and CDR2 (germline): SGHKS, YYEKEE (reference sequence). V lost 2 bases, J lost 2 bases, and 11 bases lay in between. CDR3 length: 15 amino acids. The CDR3 DNA sequence: TGTGCCAGCAGCTTTGCTAGCGCCCCCTACAATGAGCAGTTCTTC. Its protein is CASSFASAPYNEQFF.

The chain is built from TRBV10-3 and TRBJ2-1; 9 bases line up with TRBD2. The CDR3 extends over 17 amino acids. V was pared by 2 bases and J by 3 bases, with 8 bases of the junction left unmatched. Germline CDR1 and CDR2: ENHRY and SYGVKD. The CDR3 DNA sequence: TGTGCCATCAGTGAGGTCAACAGACTAGCGGTCTACAATGAGCAGTTCTTC. Translation: CAISEVNRLAVYNEQFF.

V gene TRBV11-3 combines with J gene TRBJ2-3, with 10 bases fitting TRBD2. This CDR3 region has 18 residues. V trimming: 1 base; J trimming: 4 bases; junction bases outside the gene matches: 11. Per the germline V gene, CDR1 is SGHNT and CDR2 is YENEEA. CDR3 nucleotides: TGTGCCAGCAGCTTAGCTAGCGGGAGCCCCCGTGGCGCAGATACGCAGTATTTT. It is translated as CASSLASGSPRGADTQYF.

This chain links TRBV4-1 with TRBJ2-1, with TRBD1 identical over 9 bases. The V gene's germline CDR1 is MGHRA and CDR2 YSYEKL. This CDR3 region has 17 residues. J gave up 9 bases and V 3 bases, and 15 bases lay outside the gene matches. CDR3 region: CASSQLNVGQGMFEQFF. In DNA form, the CDR3 reads TGCGCCAGCAGCCAGCTTAATGTAGGACAGGGGATGTTTGAGCAGTTCTTC.

The rearrangement uses TRBV6-5 and TRBJ2-2, with a possible D match to TRBD1 (5 bases). The V end lost 2 bases, the J end lost 4 bases, and 11 bases lay between the germline ends. Germline loops: CDR1 MNHEY, CDR2 SVGAGI. This CDR3 region has 15 residues. DNA for the CDR3: TGTGCCAGCAGTTACCGTGGGGCCGGCACCGGGGAGCTGTTTTTT. The encoded protein is CASSYRGAGTGELFF.

The rearrangement joins TRBV19 to TRBJ2-1; 8 nucleotides agree with TRBD2. The V segment lost 5 bases and the J segment 8 bases; nucleotides outside the gene matches: 17. This CDR3 contains 17 residues. Germline CDR1 LNHDA, CDR2 SQIVND (reference sequence). CDR3 nucleotide sequence: TGTGCCAGTAGTCCCACCCGGGTGCGGGGGGCCGTCGATGAGCAGTTCTTC. Encoded protein: CASSPTRVRGAVDEQFF.

The chain carries TRBV5-4 and TRBJ1-2; D possibly corresponds to TRBD1 (6 bases). The CDR3 consists of 13 residues. The V end lost 6 bases, the J end lost 6 bases, and 15 bases lay between the germline ends. Germline V lookup: CDR1 SGHNT, CDR2 YYREEE (reference sequence). The CDR3 here is CASKSLGGNGYTF. The CDR3 coding sequence is TGTGCCAGCAAGTCATTAGGGGGTAATGGCTACACCTTC.

This clone appeared once. The rearrangement uses TRBV15 and TRBJ2-5, with D possibly matching TRBD1 (7 bases). This CDR3 is 17 amino acids long. Germline V lookup: CDR1 LNHNV, CDR2 YYDKDF (reference sequence). V was shortened by 5 bases and J by 3 bases, with 22 bases between the two germline ends. CDR3 sequence reads: CATSQGGKTGVEETQYF. CDR3 nucleotide sequence: TGTGCCACCAGCCAAGGGGGCAAGACGGGGGTGGAAGAGACCCAGTACTTC.

J is TRBJ1-2 and V is TRBV5-6; TRBD1 aligns across 9 bases. CDR3 size: 15 residues. With V trimmed by 3 bases and J by 4 bases, 7 bases remained unmatched. The germline gives CDR1 SGHDT, CDR2 YYEEEE. The DNA for the CDR3 is TGTGCCAGCAGCTACCGGGACAGGGATAGCTATGGCTACACCTTC. Translating it yields CASSYRDRDSYGYTF.

V is TRBV9 and J is TRBJ2-7; 8 nucleotides align to TRBD2. After removal of 0 bases from V and 1 base from J, the junction contained 6 bases not matched to a gene. CDR3 size: 16 residues. Germline V gene data show CDR1 as SGDLS and CDR2 as YYNGEE. The CDR3 sequence is CASSVGRSGGSYEQYF. CDR3 DNA sequence: TGTGCCAGCAGCGTAGGAAGGAGCGGGGGTTCCTACGAGCAGTACTTC.

The V gene is TRBV19, the J gene TRBJ2-2; 14 nucleotides match TRBD2. The CDR3 length is 16 residues. Germline CDR1 is LNHDA and CDR2 is SQIVND (reference sequence). V dropped 7 bases and J dropped 3; count of bases not matched to a gene: 4. This CDR3 reads CASTGTSGGHTGELFF. In DNA form, the CDR3 reads TGTGCCAGTACCGGGACTAGCGGGGGTCACACCGGGGAGCTGTTTTTT.

The chain combines TRBV4-1 with TRBJ2-7; 8 bases are shared with TRBD2. The germline V gene encodes CDR1 MGHRA and CDR2 YSYEKL. The CDR3 runs to 16 residues. J gave up 4 bases and V 3 bases, and 11 bases lay outside the gene matches. CDR3 amino acids: CASSHGTAGVVYEQYF. CDR3 sequence (DNA): TGCGCCAGCAGCCATGGTACAGCGGGAGTCGTGTACGAGCAGTACTTC.

The chain recombines TRBV4-2 with TRBJ2-1, with 8 bases fitting TRBD2. Germline-derived CDR1 and CDR2 are LGHNA and YNFKEQ. The trim removed 3 bases at V and 7 bases at J, leaving 14 bases unmatched. There are 17 residues in the CDR3. CDR3 region: CASSQSMGGLVINEQFF. In DNA form, the CDR3 reads TGTGCCAGCAGCCAGTCTATGGGGGGACTAGTTATAAATGAGCAGTTCTTC.

V and J are TRBV4-1 and TRBJ1-2, with TRBD1 identical over 7 bases. Trimming cost V 8 bases and J 7 bases; bases outside gene matches: 10. The length of the CDR3 is 13 residues. The germline CDR1 and CDR2 sequences are MGHRA and YSYEKL. The CDR3 here is CASGDSASGGYTF. DNA for the CDR3: TGCGCCAGCGGGGACAGTGCTTCGGGTGGCTACACCTTC.

This chain links TRBV19 with TRBJ1-5; weak D call: TRBD1 (6 bases). This CDR3 has 14 amino acids. CDR1 and CDR2 from the germline V gene are LNHDA and SQIVND (reference sequence). Deletions cut 4 bases from V and 9 bases from J, with 16 bases between. CDR3 nucleotide sequence: TGTGCCAGTAGTAGGGGGGGCCCCTTCGTGCCCCAGCATTTT. Its protein is CASSRGGPFVPQHF.

V and J are TRBV6-5 and TRBJ1-1; D remains unclear. The V end lost 0 bases, the J end lost 2 bases, and 10 bases lay between the germline ends. The CDR3 is 15 amino acids. The germline CDR1 and CDR2 sequences are MNHEY and SVGAGI. The DNA of the CDR3 is TGTGCCAGCAGTTACTCATTGCGGGGTAACACTGAAGCTTTCTTT. This translates into CASSYSLRGNTEAFF.

The chain has TRBV6-5 and TRBJ1-1, with 9 bases identical to TRBD1. This CDR3 region has 12 residues. Germline V gene lookup returns CDR1 MNHEY and CDR2 SVGAGI. Trimming at V came to 6 bases and at J to 7 bases, leaving 3 bases not matched to a gene. The CDR3 reads CASSRTGVEAFF. In DNA form, the CDR3 reads TGTGCCAGCAGCAGGACAGGGGTTGAAGCTTTCTTT.